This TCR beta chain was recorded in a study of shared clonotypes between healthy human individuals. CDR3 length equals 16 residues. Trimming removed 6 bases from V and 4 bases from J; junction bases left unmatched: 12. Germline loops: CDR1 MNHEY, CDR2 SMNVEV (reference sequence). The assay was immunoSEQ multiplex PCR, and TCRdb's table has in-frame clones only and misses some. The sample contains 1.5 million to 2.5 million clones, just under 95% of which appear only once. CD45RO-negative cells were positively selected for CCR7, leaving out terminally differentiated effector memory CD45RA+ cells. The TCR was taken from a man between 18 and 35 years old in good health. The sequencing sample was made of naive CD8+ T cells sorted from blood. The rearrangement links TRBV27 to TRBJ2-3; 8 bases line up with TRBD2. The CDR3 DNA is TGTGCCAGCAGGCTCCAAGCTAGCGGGTTCGCAGATACGCAGTATTTT. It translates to CASRLQASGFADTQYF.